A selection of T cell receptor beta chains follows, all from one sample in a study of blood T cells in healthy people across ages. TCRdb reanalysed the 5' RACE reads using MiXCR and keeps one entry per CDR3 protein. The sample has some 1.4 million distinct CDR3 sequences, roughly 40% seen once. The specimen was blood. Every receptor here comes from a woman in her late teens or twenties in good health. CDR3s include the opening cysteine and the closing phenylalanine or tryptophan. D genes are given only for firm matches. Only part of the rows carry a size: once, few, many, or a class if the clone is expanded.

TRBJ2-7	NA	14	few	TRBV6-5	CASSDKEPRYEQYF	TGTGCCAGCAGTGACAAGGAGCCTCGGTACGAGCAGTACTTC
TRBJ2-5	NA	12	NA	TRBV2	CARGQPPGPQYF	TGTGCCAGAGGACAGCCCCCGGGGCCCCAGTACTTC
TRBJ2-3	TRBD1	16	few	TRBV15	CATSRGSGGVTDTQYF	TGTGCCACCAGCAGAGGGTCAGGGGGAGTCACAGATACGCAGTATTTT
TRBJ2-1	TRBD2	15	NA	TRBV29-1	CSVVGLAGMNYEQFF	TGCAGCGTTGTCGGACTAGCGGGGATGAATTATGAGCAGTTCTTC
TRBJ2-4	TRBD1	13	few	TRBV28	CASRTGSPGEQYF	TGTGCCAGCAGGACAGGGTCTCCCGGGGAGCAGTACTTC
TRBJ1-1	NA	16	NA	TRBV6-1	CASRPPLGGENTEAFF	TGTGCCAGCAGACCACCCTTAGGGGGAGAGAACACTGAAGCTTTCTTT
TRBJ2-1	NA	16	NA	TRBV20-1	CSARDPQFLSYNKQFF	TGCAGTGCTAGAGATCCCCAATTTCTTTCCTACAATAAGCAGTTCTTC
TRBJ2-1	TRBD1	13	NA	TRBV20-1	CSASETGFNEQFF	TGCAGTGCTAGCGAGACAGGGTTCAATGAGCAGTTCTTC
TRBJ2-5	TRBD2	16	NA	TRBV28	CASSLLGSGGSGTQYF	TGTGCCAGCAGTTTATTAGGTAGCGGGGGCTCCGGGACCCAGTACTTC
TRBJ2-7	TRBD1	14	NA	TRBV25-1	CASSEADRDYEQYF	TGTGCCAGCAGTGAAGCAGACAGGGACTACGAGCAGTACTTC
TRBJ2-5	NA	14	once	TRBV15	CATSMAASYNEQYF	TGTGCCACCTCTATGGCAGCTAGCTACAATGAGCAGTACTTC
TRBJ1-5	TRBD1	17	NA	TRBV7-2	CAGSSSGGQGGGQPQHF	TGTGCCGGCAGCTCATCGGGGGGACAGGGAGGTGGGCAGCCCCAGCATTTT
TRBJ1-2	NA	16	few	TRBV24-1	CATSARLGQSNYGYTF	TGTGCCACCAGTGCTCGACTTGGACAGTCTAACTATGGCTACACCTTC
TRBJ2-3	NA	14	NA	TRBV4-3	CASSQGGNTDTQYF	TGCGCCAGCAGCCAGGGGGGAAACACAGATACGCAGTATTTT
TRBJ1-4	NA	15	NA	TRBV7-2	CASSLAVGTNEKLVF	TGTGCCAGCAGCCTGGCTGTCGGGACTAATGAAAAACTGGTTTTT
TRBJ2-1	TRBD2	14	NA	TRBV12-3/TRBV12-4	CASRLAGGWGEQFF	TGTGCCAGCAGACTAGCGGGAGGTTGGGGTGAGCAGTTCTTC
TRBJ1-4	NA	14	few	TRBV15	CATSRDGAHVELFF	TGTGCCACCAGCAGAGATGGGGCACATGTAGAACTGTTTTTT
TRBJ1-2	TRBD1	15	few	TRBV4-1	CASSHPDRVDYGYTF	TGCGCCAGCAGCCATCCGGACAGGGTAGACTATGGCTACACCTTC
TRBJ1-1	NA	15	NA	TRBV14	CASSQDAGVNTEAFF	TGTGCCAGCAGCCAAGATGCGGGGGTGAACACTGAAGCTTTCTTT
TRBJ2-7	NA	15	few	TRBV7-2	CASSLFAGLGDEQYF	TGTGCCAGCAGCTTGTTTGCTGGACTCGGCGACGAGCAGTACTTC
TRBJ1-5	NA	13	few	TRBV20-1	CSARDSLNQPQHF	TGCAGTGCTAGGGACAGCCTCAATCAGCCCCAGCATTTT
TRBJ2-1	NA	12	NA	TRBV19	CTSNEGVNEQFF	TGTACCAGTAACGAAGGGGTAAATGAGCAGTTCTTC
TRBJ2-3	NA	18	few	TRBV4-2	CASSHPTTLNPRTDTQYF	TGTGCCAGCAGCCACCCCACGACACTCAACCCTCGCACAGATACGCAGTATTTT
TRBJ1-6	NA	14	NA	TRBV11-2	CASSLATRNSPLHF	TGTGCCAGCAGCTTAGCGACCCGTAATTCACCCCTCCACTTT